This passage covers 26 T cell receptor beta chains from one sample sequenced in a study of graft-versus-host responses after intestinal transplantation. Using immunoSEQ multiplex PCR, the repertoire was profiled, and TCRdb retains in-frame clones only, with some absent. The sample records some 90,000 clones, 85% to 95% being singletons. These receptors have no known antigen. Sequenced here: unstimulated CD8+ T cells sorted from spleen or lymph node cells, sampled before transplant. These receptors all stem from a human donor who was the organ donor for an intestinal transplant.

The chain uses TRBV2 and TRBJ2-7, with 7 bases aligning to TRBD1. From germline, CDR1 is SNHLY and CDR2 FYNNEI. The CDR3 consists of 16 residues. V lost 6 bases, J lost 5 bases, and 16 bases stayed unmatched. CDR3 sequence reads: CASRGRDRRGYDEQYF. As DNA, the CDR3 is TGTGCCAGCAGAGGCCGGGACAGAAGAGGTTACGACGAGCAGTACTTC. Filled out from reference TRBV2 and TRBJ2-7, the complete variable domain reads EPEVTQTPSHQVTQMGQEVILRCVPISNHLYFYWYRQILGQKVEFLVSFYNNEISEKSEIFDDQFSVERPDGSNFTLKIRSTKLEDSAMYFCASRGRDRRGYDEQYFGPGTRLTVT.

The chain couples TRBV6-1 to TRBJ2-2, with no clear D. The CDR3 totals 14 residues. Germline CDR1 reads MNHNS; CDR2 reads SASEGT. Trimming cost V 3 bases and J 5 bases, with 10 bases left between them. The CDR3 region has the DNA TGTGCCAGCAGTGAGAGGCTAGATACCGGGGAGCTGTTTTTT. It encodes CASSERLDTGELFF.

The chain recombines TRBV4-1 with TRBJ2-3; TRBD2 is a possible D gene (5 bases). CDR1 and CDR2 (germline): MGHRA, YSYEKL. This CDR3 region has 14 residues. Trimming removed 0 bases from V and 2 bases from J, with 6 bases in between. DNA for the CDR3: TGCGCCAGCAGCCAAGATAGCGACACAGATACGCAGTATTTT. Residues: CASSQDSDTDTQYF.

The chain has TRBV18 and TRBJ2-5, with a possible D match to TRBD2 (5 bases). V lost 0 bases and J 3 bases, leaving 8 bases between the germline ends. This CDR3 region has 14 residues. Germline V lookup: CDR1 KGHSH, CDR2 LQKENI. CDR3 DNA: TGTGCCAGCTCACCACCATTGGGAGAAGAGACCCAGTACTTC. Translated, it gives CASSPPLGEETQYF.

The rearrangement uses TRBV30 and TRBJ2-1; perhaps TRBD2 as D (5 bases). Germline loops: CDR1 GTSNPN, CDR2 SVGIG (reference sequence). The length of the CDR3 is 12 residues. Trimming pared 7 bases from V and 6 bases from J, leaving 13 bases between. The CDR3 protein is CAFIWESNEQFF. The CDR3 DNA reads as TGTGCCTTCATTTGGGAGAGCAATGAGCAGTTCTTC.

The V and J genes are TRBV2 and TRBJ2-1, with a possible D match to TRBD2 (5 bases). This CDR3 has 14 residues. Trimming stripped 10 bases from V and 8 bases from J, with 21 bases between. The V gene's germline CDR1 is SNHLY and CDR2 FYNNEI. The CDR3: CATSPGLKRYEQFF. For the CDR3, the DNA is TGTGCCACCTCGCCGGGATTAAAACGCTATGAGCAGTTCTTC. The variable domain in full, completed from reference TRBV2 and TRBJ2-1, reads EPEVTQTPSHQVTQMGQEVILRCVPISNHLYFYWYRQILGQKVEFLVSFYNNEISEKSEIFDDQFSVERPDGSNFTLKIRSTKLEDSAMYFCATSPGLKRYEQFFGPGTRLTVL.

This clone was counted a single time. The chain uses TRBV28 and TRBJ1-4; no definite D call. Germline V gene lookup returns CDR1 MDHEN and CDR2 SYDVKM. The CDR3 runs to 14 residues. The V gene lost 3 bases and the J gene lost 4 bases, with 9 bases spanning the gap. Here the CDR3 DNA reads TGTGCCAGCAGTTTCGAGGATCGTAATGAAAAACTGTTTTTT. Its protein product is CASSFEDRNEKLFF.

The V gene is TRBV7-9, the J gene TRBJ2-7, with a tentative D call TRBD1 (6 bases). V gave up 0 bases and J gave up 2 bases, with 17 bases separating them. The CDR3 loop spans 17 amino acids. CDR1 is SEHNR and CDR2 is FQNEAQ in the germline V gene (reference sequence). The CDR3 here is CASSLAGGRQDAYEQYF. In nucleotides, the CDR3 is TGTGCCAGCAGCTTAGCGGGTGGTAGACAGGACGCCTACGAGCAGTACTTC.

In this sample, this clone turned up a few times. The chain couples TRBV6-6 to TRBJ1-5, with D maybe TRBD1 (5 bases). V lost 5 bases and J lost 8, with 16 bases in between. CDR1 is MNHNY, CDR2 SVGAGI, per germline (reference sequence). This CDR3 region has 14 residues. The CDR3 coding sequence is TGTGCCAGCAGTGCGACAGCGAGCAGGGAGCCCCAGCATTTT. Translating gives CASSATASREPQHF.

This chain uses TRBV5-1 with TRBJ2-5, with 7 bases that match TRBD1. The DNA end lines up better with TRBJ2-7; the J call may be wrong. This CDR3 comprises 14 residues. Germline V gives CDR1 SGHRS, CDR2 YFSETQ. The CDR3 DNA reads as TGCGCCAGCAGCTTGCGGCAGGGGGTACACGAGCAGTACTTC. Protein product: CASSLRQGVHEQYF.

Only one count was recorded for this clone. The chain couples TRBV11-2 to TRBJ1-4; D is unresolved. Trimming left V 0 bases short and J 5 bases short, with 10 bases between. The CDR3 runs 15 residues. Germline V gene data show CDR1 as SGHAT and CDR2 as FQNNGV. CDR3 DNA: TGTGCCAGCAGCTTAGAGATGGTAGTAAATGAAAAACTGTTTTTT. Its translation: CASSLEMVVNEKLFF.

The chain links TRBV19 to TRBJ1-2; perhaps TRBD1 as D (6 bases). V dropped 8 bases and J dropped 1 base, with 8 bases sitting between them. Germline-derived CDR1 and CDR2 are LNHDA and SQIVND (reference sequence). There are 12 residues in the CDR3. The CDR3 region is CASGQINYGYTF. For the CDR3, the DNA is TGTGCCAGTGGACAGATTAACTATGGCTACACCTTC. Full variable domain (missing parts from reference TRBV19 and TRBJ1-2): DGGITQSPKYLFRKEGQNVTLSCEQNLNHDAMYWYRQDPGQGLRLIYYSQIVNDFQKGDIAEGYSVSREKKESFPLTVTSAQKNPTAFYLCASGQINYGYTFGSGTRLTVV.

The gene calls are TRBV2 and TRBJ2-2; TRBD2 matches at 8 bases. Germline V lookup: CDR1 SNHLY, CDR2 FYNNEI. After removal of 10 bases from V and 5 bases from J, the junction contained 3 bases not matched to a gene. This CDR3 spans 12 amino acids. CDR3 in amino acids: CATTGGTGELFF. The CDR3 nucleotides are TGTGCCACGACGGGAGGGACCGGGGAGCTGTTTTTT.

The genes are TRBV11-2 and TRBJ2-3; 8 positions match TRBD2. The CDR3 spans 18 residues. Trimming cost V 1 base and J 1 base; bases outside gene matches: 10. The germline V gene encodes CDR1 SGHAT and CDR2 FQNNGV. In DNA form, the CDR3 reads TGTGCCAGCAGCTTAGGGACGCGGGGGGCCGGAGGCACAGATACGCAGTATTTT. Amino acid sequence: CASSLGTRGAGGTDTQYF. The full variable domain, rest sourced from reference TRBV11-2 and TRBJ2-3, is EAGVAQSPRYKIIEKRQSVAFWCNPISGHATLYWYQQILGQGPKLLIQFQNNGVVDDSQLPKDRFSAERLKGVDSTLKIQPAKLEDSAVYLCASSLGTRGAGGTDTQYFGPGTRLTVL.

The chain couples TRBV19 to TRBJ2-7; D might be TRBD2 (6 bases). V lost 3 bases and J lost 3, with 12 bases in between. Germline loops: CDR1 LNHDA, CDR2 SQIVND (reference sequence). CDR3 length: 14 residues. The CDR3 bases are TGTGCCAGTAGTATTTATGGAGGGGACTACGAGCAGTACTTC. As protein: CASSIYGGDYEQYF.

V usage is TRBV27 and J usage is TRBJ2-1, with 7 bases fitting TRBD2. Germline CDR1 MNHEY, CDR2 SMNVEV (reference sequence). Trimming cost V 5 bases and J 2 bases; bases outside gene matches: 3. There are 14 residues in the CDR3. The chain's CDR3 is CASSRGDAYNEQFF. DNA of the CDR3: TGTGCCAGCAGTCGGGGGGACGCCTACAATGAGCAGTTCTTC.

V usage is TRBV9 and J usage is TRBJ1-2; tentative D call: TRBD1 (5 bases). Trimming took 6 bases from V and 0 from J, leaving 15 bases between them. The germline gives CDR1 SGDLS, CDR2 YYNGEE. The CDR3 is made up of 15 amino acids. Written as DNA, the CDR3 is TGTGCCAGCACCGGGGGTGGGAAAGCTAACTATGGCTACACCTTC. Its protein is CASTGGGKANYGYTF.

The CDR3 DNA follows: TGTGCCAGCAGCCCGGACGGGGACTACCACTACAATGAGCAGTTCTTC. As protein: CASSPDGDYHYNEQFF. The chain is built from TRBV11-2 and TRBJ2-1; the match to TRBD2 covers 7 bases. In germline, CDR1 is SGHAT, CDR2 FQNNGV. V lost 5 bases to trimming and J lost 3 bases; unmatched junction nucleotides: 10. The CDR3 runs 16 residues. Full variable domain (outside the CDR3, taken from reference TRBV11-2 and TRBJ2-1): EAGVAQSPRYKIIEKRQSVAFWCNPISGHATLYWYQQILGQGPKLLIQFQNNGVVDDSQLPKDRFSAERLKGVDSTLKIQPAKLEDSAVYLCASSPDGDYHYNEQFFGPGTRLTVL.

The V and J genes are TRBV18 and TRBJ1-1; D gene uncertain. There are 15 residues in the CDR3. V gave up 0 bases and J gave up 6 bases, with 14 bases separating them. Per germline, CDR1 KGHSH and CDR2 LQKENI. In DNA form, the CDR3 reads TGTGCCAGCTCACCACCGCCTGGGCCCTGGTCTGAAGCTTTCTTT. Translating gives CASSPPPGPWSEAFF.

J is TRBJ1-1 and V is TRBV9, with TRBD1 as a possible D gene (6 bases). Trimming removed 2 bases from V and 1 base from J, with 9 bases in between. This CDR3 comprises 14 residues. Germline V CDR1 and CDR2: SGDLS, YYNGEE. The CDR3 spells CASSVGTPNTEAFF. The CDR3, as DNA: TGTGCCAGCAGCGTCGGGACACCGAACACTGAAGCTTTCTTT.

V and J are TRBV2 and TRBJ2-3; possibly TRBD2 for D (5 bases). Looked up from germline, CDR1 is SNHLY and CDR2 is FYNNEI. The V and J ends lost 8 bases and 3 bases respectively, with 12 bases between them. The CDR3 is made up of 13 amino acids. The CDR3 here is CASPGVGTDTQYF. In nucleotides, the CDR3 is TGTGCCAGCCCCGGGGTAGGGACAGATACGCAGTATTTT.

This clone has only one observation. Compared with germline, one end of the junction differs, possibly owing to a read error. The chain joins TRBV7-2 to TRBJ2-7; a weak D match, TRBD1 (6 bases). This CDR3 comprises 14 residues. CDR1 is SGHTA, CDR2 FQGNSA, per germline. CDR3: CASSPTGSSYERYF. The CDR3 DNA reads as TGTGCCAGCAGCCCGACAGGATCTTCCTACGAGCGGTACTTC.

This chain links TRBV19 with TRBJ2-1; 9 nucleotides align to TRBD2. Germline assignment: CDR1 LNHDA and CDR2 SQIVND (reference sequence). This CDR3 spans 15 amino acids. The V and J ends lost 1 base and 7 bases, in that order; junction bases with no gene match: 5. CDR3 bases: TGTGCCAGTAGTATAGGTGGCGGGGGGGTAAATGAGCAGTTCTTC. It specifies CASSIGGGGVNEQFF.

The gene calls are TRBV6-4 and TRBJ1-1; D not resolved. Germline CDR1 MRHNA, CDR2 SNTAGT. Trimming took off 6 bases at V and 6 bases at J, with 20 bases between the two ends. The CDR3 totals 15 residues. This CDR3 reads CASSPGGPRSAEAFF. Written as DNA, the CDR3 is TGTGCCAGCAGCCCTGGTGGTCCCCGGTCGGCTGAAGCTTTCTTT.

The gene calls are TRBV7-9 and TRBJ1-4; D gene unclear. Germline V gene sequence: CDR1 SEHNR, CDR2 FQNEAQ (reference sequence). V was shortened by 5 bases and J by 2 bases, with 12 bases between the two germline ends. The CDR3 sequence is 15 residues long. The CDR3 protein is CASSLGPGTNEKLFF. DNA of the CDR3: TGTGCCAGCAGCCTGGGCCCTGGGACTAATGAAAAACTGTTTTTT.

This clone was observed a single time. CDR3 sequence (DNA): TGTGCCAGCAGTTTATCGGGAGATGGCTACACCTTC. Amino acids: CASSLSGDGYTF. J is TRBJ1-2 and V is TRBV27; D gene unclear. Germline assignment: CDR1 MNHEY and CDR2 SMNVEV (reference sequence). This CDR3 is built from 12 residues. V was pared by 0 bases and J by 6 bases, with 5 bases between.